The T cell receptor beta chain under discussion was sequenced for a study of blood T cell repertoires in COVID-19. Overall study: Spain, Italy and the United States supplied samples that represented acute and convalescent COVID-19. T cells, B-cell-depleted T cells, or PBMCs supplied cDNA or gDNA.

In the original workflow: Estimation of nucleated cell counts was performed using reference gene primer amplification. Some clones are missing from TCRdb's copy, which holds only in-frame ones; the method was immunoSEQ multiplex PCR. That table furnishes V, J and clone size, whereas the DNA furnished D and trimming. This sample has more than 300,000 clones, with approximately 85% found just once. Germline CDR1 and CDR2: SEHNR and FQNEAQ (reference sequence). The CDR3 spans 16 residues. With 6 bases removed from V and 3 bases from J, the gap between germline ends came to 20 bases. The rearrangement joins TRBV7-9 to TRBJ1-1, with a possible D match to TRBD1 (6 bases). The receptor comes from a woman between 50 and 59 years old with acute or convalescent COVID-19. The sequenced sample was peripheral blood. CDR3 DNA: TGTGCCAGCAGGCTTAAAACTCGGGGGGCTGACACTGAAGCTTTCTTT. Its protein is CASRLKTRGADTEAFF. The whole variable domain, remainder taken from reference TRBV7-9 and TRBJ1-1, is DTGVSQNPRHKITKRGQNVTFRCDPISEHNRLYWYRQTLGQGPEFLTYFQNEAQLEKSRLLSDRFSAERPKGSFSTLEIQRTEQGDSAMYLCASRLKTRGADTEAFFGQGTRLTVV.